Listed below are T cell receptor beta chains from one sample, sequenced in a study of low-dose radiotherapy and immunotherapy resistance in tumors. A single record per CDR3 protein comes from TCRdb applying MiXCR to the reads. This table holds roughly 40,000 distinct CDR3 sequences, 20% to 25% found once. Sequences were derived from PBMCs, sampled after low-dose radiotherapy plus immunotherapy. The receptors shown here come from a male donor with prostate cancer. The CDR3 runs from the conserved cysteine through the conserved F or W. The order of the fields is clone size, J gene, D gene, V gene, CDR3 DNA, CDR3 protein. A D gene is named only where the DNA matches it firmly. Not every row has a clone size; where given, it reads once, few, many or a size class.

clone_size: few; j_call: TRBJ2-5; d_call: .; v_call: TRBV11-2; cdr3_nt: TGTGCCAGCAGCTTAGGGTATGAGACCCAGTACTTC; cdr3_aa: CASSLGYETQYF
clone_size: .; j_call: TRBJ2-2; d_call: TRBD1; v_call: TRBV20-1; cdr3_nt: TGCAGTGCCAGCCCCCCCAGGGGGCGAGGGTACACCGGGGAGCTGTTTTTT; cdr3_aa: CSASPPRGRGYTGELFF
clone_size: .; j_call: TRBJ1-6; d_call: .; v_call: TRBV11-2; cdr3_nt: TGTGCCAGCAGTGAGGGCTACGCAGCCCTCCTGAATTCACCCCTCCACTTT; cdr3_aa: CASSEGYAALLNSPLHF
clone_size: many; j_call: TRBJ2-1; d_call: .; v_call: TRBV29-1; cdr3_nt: TGCAGCGTTGAAATCGGGCTATACAATGAGCAGTTCTTC; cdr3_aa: CSVEIGLYNEQFF
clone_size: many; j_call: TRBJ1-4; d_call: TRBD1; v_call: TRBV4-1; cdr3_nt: TGCGCCAGCAGCCAAGATCCCGGGACAGCGGGTGAAAAACTGTTTTTT; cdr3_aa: CASSQDPGTAGEKLFF
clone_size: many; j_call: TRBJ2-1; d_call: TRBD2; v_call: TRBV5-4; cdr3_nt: TGTGCCAGCAGCTCTGAGGGGACTAGCTACAATGAGCAGTTCTTC; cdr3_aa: CASSSEGTSYNEQFF
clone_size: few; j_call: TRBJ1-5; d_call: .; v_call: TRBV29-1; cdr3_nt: TGCAGCGTTGTTCCAGATAGCAATCAGCCCCAGCATTTT; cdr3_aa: CSVVPDSNQPQHF
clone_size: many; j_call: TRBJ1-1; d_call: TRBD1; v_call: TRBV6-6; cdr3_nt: TGTGCCAGCAGCGCACCGGGACAGGGGGCTTACACTGAAGCTTTCTTT; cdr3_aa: CASSAPGQGAYTEAFF
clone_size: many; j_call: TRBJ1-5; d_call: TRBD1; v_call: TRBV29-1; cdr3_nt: TGCAGCGTTCTGGACAGGGCGTGGGGTCAGCCCCAGCATTTT; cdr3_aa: CSVLDRAWGQPQHF
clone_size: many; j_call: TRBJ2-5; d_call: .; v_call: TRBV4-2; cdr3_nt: TGTGCCAGCAGCCAAGATCAGGACAGAAAAGAGACCCAGTACTTC; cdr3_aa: CASSQDQDRKETQYF
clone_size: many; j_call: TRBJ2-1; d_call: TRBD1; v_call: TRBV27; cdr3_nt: TGTGCCAGCACGTACTCGACAGGGGAACGCTACAATGAGCAGTTCTTC; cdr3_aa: CASTYSTGERYNEQFF
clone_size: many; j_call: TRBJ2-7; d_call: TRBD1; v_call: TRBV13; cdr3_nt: TGTGCCAGCAGCTCACGGACAGGGGAGCTCTACGAGCAGTACTTC; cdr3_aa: CASSSRTGELYEQYF
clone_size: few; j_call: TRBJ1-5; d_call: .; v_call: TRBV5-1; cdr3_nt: TGCGCCAGCAGCCCTCTCGGTGTCGGACAGCCCCAGCATTTT; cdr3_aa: CASSPLGVGQPQHF
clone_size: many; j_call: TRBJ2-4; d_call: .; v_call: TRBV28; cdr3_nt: TGTGCCAGCAGTGCGCGGGTAGCCAAAAACATTCAGTACTTC; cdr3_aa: CASSARVAKNIQYF
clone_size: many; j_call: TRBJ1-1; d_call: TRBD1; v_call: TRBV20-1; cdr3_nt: TGCAGTGCTAGTAAGTCGACAGGGTGGCCTGAAGCTTTCTTT; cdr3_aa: CSASKSTGWPEAFF
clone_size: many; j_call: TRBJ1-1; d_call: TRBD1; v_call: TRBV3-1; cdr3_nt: TGTGCCAGCAGCCAAGCAGGGGGCACTGAAGCTTTCTTT; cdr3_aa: CASSQAGGTEAFF
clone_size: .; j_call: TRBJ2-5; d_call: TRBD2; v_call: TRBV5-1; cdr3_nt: TGCGCCAGCAGCTTGGGGGCTAGCGGAGAGACCCAGTACTTC; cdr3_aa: CASSLGASGETQYF
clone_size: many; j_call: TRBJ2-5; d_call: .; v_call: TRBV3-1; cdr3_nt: TGTGCCAGCAGCCAATGGACTGATAGAGAGACCCAGTACTTC; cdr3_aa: CASSQWTDRETQYF
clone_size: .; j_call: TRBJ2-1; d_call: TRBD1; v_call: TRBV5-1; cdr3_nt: TGCGCCAGCAGCGCGAGACAGGGGGTCGCCAATGAGCAGTTCTTC; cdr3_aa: CASSARQGVANEQFF
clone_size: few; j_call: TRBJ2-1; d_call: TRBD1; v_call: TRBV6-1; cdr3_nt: TGTGCCAGCAGTGCCCGGACAGGGTGGCAGTTCTTC; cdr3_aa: CASSARTGWQFF
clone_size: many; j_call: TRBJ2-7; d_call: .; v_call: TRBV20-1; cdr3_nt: TGCAGTACACCGGGGGAGGCTTACGAGCAGTACTTC; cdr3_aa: CSTPGEAYEQYF
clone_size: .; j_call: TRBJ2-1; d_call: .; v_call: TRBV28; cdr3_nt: TGTGCCAGCAGGCGTGGGAGCGAAAATGAGCAGTTCTTC; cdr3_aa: CASRRGSENEQFF